The 31 T cell receptor beta chains reported below all come from one sample, sequenced in a study of Ad26.COV2.S vaccination and SARS-CoV-2 variants. As to treatment: 15 to 20 received Ad26.COV2.S at low or high dose, single or two shots; several received placebo; per-sample allocation not given. After the first vaccine or placebo injection, samples were drawn on day 63. Only in-frame clones appear in the TCRdb table, and some are missing; sequencing was by immunoSEQ multiplex PCR. The repertoire holds over 400,000 clones, roughly 89% seen once, with about 2.4% in the top ten. The input for sequencing was peripheral blood, taken in a trial of Ad26.COV2.S vaccine versus placebo. Receptors were obtained from a person between 18 and 65 years old who received the Ad26.COV2.S COVID-19 vaccine or a placebo.

The J gene is TRBJ1-2, the V gene TRBV5-1; D is unclear. Between the trimmed V and J ends, which lost 0 bases and 7 bases, there was a span of 13 bases. This CDR3 contains 14 residues. CDR1 SGHRS and CDR2 YFSETQ come from the germline V gene. The CDR3 DNA sequence: TGCGCCAGCAGCTTGGATCTAGGATTAGGTGGCTACACCTTC. This encodes CASSLDLGLGGYTF. The full variable domain, completed using reference TRBV5-1 and TRBJ1-2, is KAGVTQTPRYLIKTRGQQVTLSCSPISGHRSVSWYQQTPGQGLQFLFEYFSETQRNKGNFPGRFSGRQFSNSRSEMNVSTLELGDSALYLCASSLDLGLGGYTFGSGTRLTVV.

Remarks on this clone: Sequence at one end of the junction differs from germline and may be a read error. V and J are TRBV4-3 and TRBJ2-1; a possible D gene is TRBD1 (5 bases). The length of the CDR3 is 15 residues. CDR1 and CDR2 (germline): LGHNA, YSLEER. For the CDR3, the DNA is TGCGCCAGCAGTCAAGATCAGGGCTACTACAATGAGCAGTTCTTC. Translating gives CASSQDQGYYNEQFF.

The chain uses TRBV4-2 and TRBJ1-1, with D unclear. The germline CDR1 and CDR2 sequences are LGHNA and YNFKEQ. V lost 0 bases and J lost 3, with 14 bases in between. This CDR3 is built from 16 residues. The DNA of the CDR3 is TGTGCCAGCAGCCAAGACTGGGGATCTGGTCACACTGAAGCTTTCTTT. This translates into CASSQDWGSGHTEAFF.

The CDR3 region is CASSQTGEGSPLHF. In DNA, the CDR3 is TGTGCCAGCTCACAGACAGGGGAGGGTTCACCCCTCCACTTT. The chain employs TRBV18 and TRBJ1-6, with 8 bases aligning to TRBD1. The CDR3 length is 14 residues. Germline V gene lookup returns CDR1 KGHSH and CDR2 LQKENI. Trimming cost V 4 bases and J 9 bases; bases outside gene matches: 5.

The chain links TRBV6-6 to TRBJ1-2, with D unresolved. This CDR3 comprises 16 residues. Per the germline V gene, CDR1 is MNHNY and CDR2 is SVGAGI (reference sequence). V gave up 0 bases and J gave up 2 bases, with 13 bases separating them. This chain's CDR3 is CASSYSISLQNYGYTF. The CDR3 DNA sequence: TGTGCCAGCAGTTACTCGATTTCCCTTCAGAACTATGGCTACACCTTC.

The rearrangement links TRBV10-3 to TRBJ1-5, with D possibly TRBD1 on 5 matching bases. The CDR3 consists of 13 residues. The germline V gene has CDR1 ENHRY and CDR2 SYGVKD. With 11 bases removed from V and 5 bases from J, the gap between germline ends came to 16 bases. CDR3 sequence: CASSGGADQPQHF. The CDR3 DNA is TGTGCCTCCTCGGGGGGAGCGGATCAGCCCCAGCATTTT.

This clone was recorded once. The chain is built from TRBV30 and TRBJ2-5; weak D call: TRBD2 (6 bases). The CDR3 has 12 residues. Trimming removed 2 bases from V and 5 bases from J, with 9 bases in between. The germline V gene encodes CDR1 GTSNPN and CDR2 SVGIG (reference sequence). CDR3 sequence reads: CAWSRGRETQYF. CDR3 sequence (DNA): TGTGCCTGGAGTCGGGGGAGGGAGACCCAGTACTTC.

This chain joins TRBV7-2 and TRBJ2-7, with D unresolved. The V gene's germline CDR1 is SGHTA and CDR2 FQGNSA. V was trimmed by 0 bases and J by 3 bases, leaving 12 bases between them. The CDR3 extends over 15 amino acids. CDR3 loop: CASSLAGVGIYEQYF. The CDR3 bases are TGTGCCAGCAGCTTAGCTGGAGTCGGAATCTACGAGCAGTACTTC.

This clone was recorded a few times. The rearrangement uses TRBV6-5 and TRBJ1-1; D gene uncertain. The V and J ends lost 4 bases and 1 base respectively, with 7 bases between them. This CDR3 comprises 13 residues. Germline CDR1 reads MNHEY; CDR2 reads SVGAGI. The CDR3 bases are TGTGCCAGCAGTTCCTGGGGGAACACTGAAGCTTTCTTT. It yields the protein CASSSWGNTEAFF.

The chain links TRBV5-1 to TRBJ2-5, with D maybe TRBD1 (5 bases). From germline, CDR1 is SGHRS and CDR2 YFSETQ. The germline V and J ends were trimmed by 4 bases and 3 bases, with 13 bases remaining between them. This CDR3 has 14 amino acids. CDR3 region: CASSPRGLKETQYF. In DNA form, the CDR3 reads TGCGCCAGCAGCCCTAGGGGTTTAAAAGAGACCCAGTACTTC.

The genes are TRBV18 and TRBJ2-2, with D unresolved. CDR3 length equals 15 residues. The germline V gene encodes CDR1 KGHSH and CDR2 LQKENI. The V and J ends lost 3 bases and 3 bases respectively, with 11 bases between them. The CDR3 DNA reads as TGTGCCAGCTCACCCAGTCGGGCGGACACCGGGGAGCTGTTTTTT. This sequence encodes CASSPSRADTGELFF.

The rearrangement joins TRBV6-5 to TRBJ2-7, with D possibly matching TRBD2 (7 bases). The CDR3 is 14 residues long. Trimming removed 6 bases from V and 2 bases from J, with 14 bases in between. Germline CDR1 reads MNHEY; CDR2 reads SVGAGI. CDR3 loop: CASRGGHSAYEQYF. The CDR3 nucleotides are TGTGCCAGCAGGGGGGGGCACAGTGCCTACGAGCAGTACTTC.

V and J are TRBV27 and TRBJ1-4, with D unresolved. Trimming stripped 4 bases from V and 5 bases from J, with 14 bases between. Germline values: CDR1 MNHEY, CDR2 SMNVEV (reference sequence). The CDR3 totals 15 residues. The CDR3 reads CASSSAGLPNEKLFF. For the CDR3, the DNA is TGTGCCAGCAGTTCTGCAGGCCTTCCCAATGAAAAACTGTTTTTT. Complete variable domain (other parts from reference TRBV27 and TRBJ1-4): EAQVTQNPRYLITVTGKKLTVTCSQNMNHEYMSWYRQDPGLGLRQIYYSMNVEVTDKGDVPEGYKVSRKEKRNFPLILESPSPNQTSLYFCASSSAGLPNEKLFFGSGTQLSVL.

V and J are TRBV4-3 and TRBJ2-7, with D hard to call. Per the germline V gene, CDR1 is LGHNA and CDR2 is YSLEER. The ends were cut back, 0 bases at V and 1 base at J, with 7 bases in the middle. This CDR3 region has 14 residues. CDR3 in DNA: TGCGCCAGCAGCCAAGACGGTTTGTCCTACGAGCAGTACTTC. Translating it yields CASSQDGLSYEQYF.

The rearrangement joins TRBV12-3 or TRBV12-4 to TRBJ1-4; no definite D call. The CDR3 spans 12 residues. V lost 5 bases to trimming and J lost 10 bases, with 11 bases between them. The CDR3 DNA sequence: TGTGCCAGCAGTCCCCAACAGAGAAAACTGTTTTTT. Its protein product is CASSPQQRKLFF.

The gene calls are TRBV18 and TRBJ1-1; D remains unclear. The germline V gene encodes CDR1 KGHSH and CDR2 LQKENI. The germline V and J ends were trimmed by 8 bases and 3 bases, with 13 bases remaining between them. The CDR3 sequence is 13 residues long. This CDR3 is CASKRNGDTEAFF. CDR3 in DNA: TGTGCCAGCAAGAGGAACGGGGACACTGAAGCTTTCTTT.

This clone was seen a handful of times. J is TRBJ2-7 and V is TRBV18, with D possibly being TRBD2 (7 bases). Trimming left V 6 bases short and J 7 bases short, with 16 bases between. Germline CDR1 KGHSH, CDR2 LQKENI. The CDR3 is 13 amino acids. Written as DNA, the CDR3 is TGTGCCAGCTCTCCGGCGGGGGCTAGAGAGCAGTACGTC. This codes for CASSPAGAREQYV.

The V and J genes are TRBV7-6 and TRBJ2-2; D is ambiguous. The CDR3 has 14 residues. V lost 3 bases and J lost 3, with 8 bases in between. Germline CDR1 SGHVS, CDR2 FNYEAQ. The CDR3 spells CASSFLRDTGELFF. In nucleotides, the CDR3 is TGTGCCAGCAGCTTTCTCAGAGACACCGGGGAGCTGTTTTTT.

V usage is TRBV3-1 (or the pseudogene TRBV3-2) and J usage is TRBJ1-2, with D possibly TRBD1 on 5 matching bases. The length of the CDR3 is 16 residues. Germline V gene data show CDR1 as LGHDT and CDR2 as YNNKEL (reference sequence). Trimming pared 3 bases from V and 4 bases from J, leaving 18 bases between. The CDR3: CASSQSGTDSLYGYTF. The DNA of the CDR3 is TGTGCCAGCAGCCAGTCCGGGACGGACTCTCTCTATGGCTACACCTTC.

The chain joins TRBV30 to TRBJ1-1; D is undetermined. The CDR3 runs to 13 residues. The germline V gene has CDR1 GTSNPN and CDR2 SVGIG (reference sequence). V was cut by 3 bases and J by 11 bases, with 19 bases left in between. The CDR3 is CAWRVTASKRAFF. The CDR3 nucleotides read TGTGCCTGGAGGGTAACGGCCAGCAAGAGGGCTTTCTTT.

The rearrangement joins TRBV28 to TRBJ1-1, with D unclear. The CDR3 spans 17 residues. V was trimmed by 3 bases and J by 1 base, leaving 18 bases between them. Per the germline V gene, CDR1 is MDHEN and CDR2 is SYDVKM. The CDR3 DNA is TGTGCCAGCAGTTTGGATGGGGTGTGGGGAGAGAACACTGAAGCTTTCTTT. Protein sequence: CASSLDGVWGENTEAFF.

This clone showed up just a few times. The rearrangement joins TRBV6-5 to TRBJ2-1; TRBD1 matches 10 bases. The V and J ends lost 3 bases and 3 bases, in that order; junction bases with no gene match: 2. The CDR3 covers 15 residues. The germline V gene has CDR1 MNHEY and CDR2 SVGAGI. The CDR3: CASSYWDRGYNEQFF. The CDR3 DNA follows: TGTGCCAGCAGTTATTGGGACAGGGGCTACAATGAGCAGTTCTTC.

The rearrangement links TRBV2 to TRBJ2-7, with D possibly TRBD2 on 5 matching bases. The CDR3 runs to 13 residues. Germline CDR1 reads SNHLY; CDR2 reads FYNNEI. V was shortened by 6 bases and J by 2 bases, with 11 bases between the two germline ends. The CDR3 sequence is CASRERAPYEQYF. In DNA form, the CDR3 reads TGTGCCAGCAGGGAGAGGGCGCCCTACGAGCAGTACTTC.

The chain uses TRBV6-5 and TRBJ2-1; D is unresolved. V was trimmed by 0 bases and J by 11 bases, leaving 5 bases between them. Germline loops: CDR1 MNHEY, CDR2 SVGAGI. The CDR3 length is 11 residues. CDR3 in DNA: TGTGCCAGCAGTTACTCGAGACAGCAGTTCTTC. Protein sequence: CASSYSRQQFF.

The V gene is TRBV7-9, the J gene TRBJ1-1; D unclear. This CDR3 is built from 15 residues. Trimming removed 4 bases at V and 5 bases at J, with 17 bases between. Germline lookup yields CDR1 SEHNR and CDR2 FQNEAQ (reference sequence). DNA of the CDR3: TGTGCCAGCAGCTCCCCGCCCCGGGTAAGGACTGAAGCTTTCTTT. This gives the protein CASSSPPRVRTEAFF.

The chain links TRBV4-3 to TRBJ1-5, with D possibly matching TRBD1 (6 bases). Germline V CDR1 and CDR2: LGHNA, YSLEER. This CDR3 contains 17 residues. V gave up 0 bases and J gave up 8 bases, with 20 bases separating them. CDR3 sequence (DNA): TGCGCCAGCAGCCAAGATAACAGTGGGTGGGGGCTTGAGCCCCAGCATTTT. This gives the protein CASSQDNSGWGLEPQHF.

The J gene is TRBJ1-1, the V gene TRBV11-3; the D gene is possibly TRBD1 (6 bases). The V gene lost 0 bases and the J gene lost 6 bases, with 11 bases spanning the gap. Germline CDR1 and CDR2: SGHNT and YENEEA. CDR3 length: 14 residues. The CDR3 sequence: CASSLDRRGPEAFF. As DNA, the CDR3 is TGTGCCAGCAGCTTAGACAGGCGGGGGCCTGAAGCTTTCTTT.

The rearrangement uses TRBV20-1 and TRBJ1-2; D is unclear. V was cut by 3 bases and J by 8 bases, with 13 bases left in between. This CDR3 spans 12 amino acids. Germline V lookup: CDR1 DFQATT, CDR2 SNEGSKA (reference sequence). This chain's CDR3 is CSASSRVSGYTF. The DNA for the CDR3 is TGCAGTGCTAGTTCCCGGGTATCAGGCTACACCTTC.

CDR3: CASSPPVAAGYTGELFF. For the CDR3, the DNA is TGCGCCAGCAGCCCCCCGGTCGCAGCGGGGTACACCGGGGAGCTGTTTTTT. The chain links TRBV23-1 to TRBJ2-2; 7 bases fit TRBD2. TRBV23-1 is known as an ORF, though its function is uncertain. Losses at the gene ends were 6 bases for V and 3 bases for J; bases not matched to a gene: 13. The CDR3 sequence is 17 residues long.

The CDR3: CASSGIRVREKLFF. The CDR3 DNA reads as TGTGCCAGCAGTGGTATAAGGGTGCGTGAAAAACTGTTTTTT. V gene TRBV25-1 combines with J gene TRBJ1-4; D is unclear. V was cut by 4 bases and J by 7 bases, with 13 bases left in between. The CDR3 contains 14 residues. The germline CDR1 and CDR2 sequences are MGHDK and SYGVNS.

The chain uses TRBV19 and TRBJ1-1; the D is unclear. CDR1 is LNHDA and CDR2 is SQIVND in the germline V gene (reference sequence). V was clipped by 5 bases and J by 5 bases, with 12 bases between them. The CDR3 length is 13 residues. The CDR3, as DNA: TGTGCCAGTAGTCATGGGGAGAAGACTGAAGCTTTCTTT. Its translation: CASSHGEKTEAFF.